This T cell receptor beta chain was captured by sequencing in a study of T cells in Graves' hyperthyroidism and ophthalmopathy. This CDR3 is built from 13 residues. V was cut by 6 bases and J by 0 bases, with 8 bases left in between. From germline, CDR1 is ENHRY and CDR2 SYGVKD. Researchers took RNA transcripts and amplified the TCR beta CDR3 regions from them. The HTBI set primed first-round TCR CDR3 RT-PCR. TCRdb analysed the multiplex PCR reads with MiXCR anew, one entry per CDR3 protein. The table shows some 740,000 distinct CDR3 sequences, with 14% occurring only once. Worth noting for this clonotype: The antigen remains unidentified.

Broader study findings: Ophthalmopathy was model-predicted a median roughly 6.5 months pre-onset.

This sequence originates from a woman aged 18-29 years with Graves' hyperthyroidism. Sequencing was performed on blood. V is TRBV10-3 and J is TRBJ1-1; D gene unclear. CDR3 sequence reads: CAISGQLNTEAFF. CDR3 DNA: TGTGCCATCAGCGGGCAGTTGAACACTGAAGCTTTCTTT.